The sequence of this T cell receptor beta chain was determined in a study of T cell responses to AZD1222 COVID-19 vaccine. With respect to this clone: Antigen unknown.

The method was immunoSEQ multiplex PCR; TCRdb's version includes in-frame clones alone and lacks a portion of them. The repertoire includes over 150,000 clones, roughly nine tenths of them detected once, and roughly 5% sits in the top ten. Germline V gene lookup returns CDR1 SGHNT and CDR2 YYREEE (reference sequence). CDR3 size: 11 residues. Between the trimmed V and J ends, which lost 1 base and 6 bases, there was a span of 5 bases. Study findings and constraints: Regions 160-218 and 743-854 dominated among vaccine-associated CD4 TCRs spanning spike.

The TCR comes from an adult in good health. The chain uses TRBV5-4 and TRBJ2-7; D remains ambiguous. The sample was peripheral blood, taken on day 0 of MenACWY control vaccination. CDR3 sequence: CASSLSPEQYF. CDR3 sequence (DNA): TGTGCCAGCAGCTTGTCCCCCGAGCAGTACTTC.